This TCR beta chain was identified in a study of vaccination effects on CD4 cells after COVID-19 (dated by TCRdb to between 2021 and 2023). About the investigation overall: Participants received two doses of either the BNT162b2 or the mRNA-1273 mRNA SARS-CoV-2 vaccine. The study compared SARS-CoV-2 spike-specific CD4+ TCR repertoires before and after mRNA vaccination in COVID-19 convalescent patients and infection-naive vaccine recipients. The full study included over 8 COVID-19 convalescent patients and a handful of SARS-CoV-2-naive healthy vaccine recipients. Cultures from other donors in the study were sequenced using the Oncomine TCR Beta short-read assay on an Illumina iSeq 100.

Libraries were prepared through the immunoSEQ multiplex PCR assay. DNA from the CD4+ T cells that had been cultured and isolated underwent TCR beta CDR3 sequencing. On the authors' methods: The analysis removed non-productive TCR sequences, trimmed reads to the CDR3 region, and retained only CDR3s that were 7 or more amino acids long. The MANAFEST web app was used to identify antigen-specific clonotypes by comparing expansion in peptide wells with expansion in reference cultures. To be called positive, a clone needed expansion at FDR<0.05 compared with the reference and with all other wells, an odds ratio greater than 5, and a frequency greater than 0.1% in two replicate wells. A clonotype was called cross-reactive if it was significantly expanded both in SARS-CoV-2 spike wells and in at least one common cold coronavirus spike condition. CDR3 similarity was assessed by Levenshtein distance with the stringdist R package, and unrooted trees were built with ape in R 3.6.1. Drawn from immuneACCESS, this table holds only the in-frame rearrangements with V and J called that TCRdb kept. Clones are partly lost; checked studies trace under half to an unresolved V gene and leave the rest unexplained. The V and J calls and clone size were taken over from that table, and D and trimming were inferred from the DNA. The table for this sample lists 25,000 or so clones; over 65% of them were counted only once. Of the sample, around 22% is held by the ten largest clones.

Including cysteine and phenylalanine, the CDR3 has 14 amino acids. Only the CDR3 region is kept as DNA, spanning 42 bases read in frame from base 1. V sheds 5 bases and J sheds 1 base, leaving 11 bases between their ends. CDR1 and CDR2 are read off the germline V gene (reference sequence) as LNHDA and SQIVND. To note about this clone: Its antigen is still unknown. Base qualities are not provided; no much larger clone lies one nucleotide away.

The ViraFEST assay stimulated PBMC with viral peptide pools and then used TCR sequencing to identify antigen-specific CD4+ T cell clonotypes by expansion. After less than eleven days of culture, CD4+ T cells were isolated with the EasySep CD4+ T cell isolation kit. None of the healthy vaccine recipients had a prior SARS-CoV-2 infection, which was confirmed by nucleocapsid antibody tests that came back negative both before and after vaccination. Around 2.1 million PBMC per well were cultured with 10 ug/ml peptides in IMDM containing roughly 5% human AB serum, approximately 9.9 IU/ml IL-2 and gentamicin. Half of the culture medium was replaced with fresh IL-2-containing medium on days 3 and 7. Unless otherwise noted, each peptide stimulation condition was cultured in triplicate wells. PBMC were separated from whole blood using Ficoll-Paque Plus gradient centrifugation and were then either cryopreserved at -140C or used fresh. Overlapping peptide pools spanned the spike proteins of SARS-CoV-2 and the common cold coronaviruses HCoV-NL63, HCoV-OC43 and HCoV-229E. Genomic DNA was extracted from cultured CD4+ T cells with the QIAamp micro DNA kit.

What the authors observed across the whole study: The study was limited by a small number of convalescent patients and lacked early post-infection timepoints. Among healthy vaccine recipients, nearly all vaccine-induced clones were SARS-CoV-2 mono-reactive, and just 1 of 255 was cross-reactive with common cold coronaviruses. Both infection-induced and vaccine-induced clones contracted markedly at late post-vaccination timepoints, which is consistent with waning T cell responses.

The receptor was derived from a human donor who received a COVID-19 vaccine. This sample comprised CD4+ T cells from PBMCs cultured with HCoV-NL63 spike peptides, obtained before COVID-19 vaccination. The cell subset or site tag for this specimen amounts to: HCoV-NL63 spike overlapping peptide pool stimulation. The chain employs TRBV19 and TRBJ2-5; the D gene is possibly TRBD1, with 5 bases matching. Read as DNA, the sequence is TGTGCCAGTAGTCGGGCAGGGTCCCAAGAGACCCAGTACTTC. This encodes CASSRAGSQETQYF.